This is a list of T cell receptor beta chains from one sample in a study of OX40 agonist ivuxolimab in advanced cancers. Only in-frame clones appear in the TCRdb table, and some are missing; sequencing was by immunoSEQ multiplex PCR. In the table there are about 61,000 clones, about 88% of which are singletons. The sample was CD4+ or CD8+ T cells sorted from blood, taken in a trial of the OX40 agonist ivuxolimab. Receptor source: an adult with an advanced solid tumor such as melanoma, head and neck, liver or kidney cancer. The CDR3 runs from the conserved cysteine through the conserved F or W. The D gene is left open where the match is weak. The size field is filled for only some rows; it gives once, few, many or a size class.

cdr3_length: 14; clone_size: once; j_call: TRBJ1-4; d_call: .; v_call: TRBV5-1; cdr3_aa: CASSLRTAGEKLFF; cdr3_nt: TGCGCCAGCAGCCTACGGACAGCAGGTGAAAAACTGTTTTTT
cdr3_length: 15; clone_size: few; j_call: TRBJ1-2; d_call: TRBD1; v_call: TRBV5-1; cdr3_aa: CASSLTTGTGNGYTF; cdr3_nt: TGCGCCAGCAGCTTGACCACCGGGACAGGGAATGGCTACACCTTC
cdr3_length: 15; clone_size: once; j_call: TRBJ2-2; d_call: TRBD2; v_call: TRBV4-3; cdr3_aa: CASSPGGPGTGELFF; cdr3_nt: TGCGCCAGCAGCCCGGGAGGGCCGGGCACCGGGGAGCTGTTTTTT
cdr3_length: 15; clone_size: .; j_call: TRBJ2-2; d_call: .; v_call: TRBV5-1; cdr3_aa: CASSLGAVNTGELFF; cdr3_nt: TGCGCCAGCAGCTTGGGGGCTGTTAACACCGGGGAGCTGTTTTTT
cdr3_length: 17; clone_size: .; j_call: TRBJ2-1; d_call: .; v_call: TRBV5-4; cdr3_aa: CASSFPGGSGVNNEQFF; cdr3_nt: TGTGCCAGCAGCTTCCCTGGGGGTAGCGGAGTGAACAATGAGCAGTTCTTC
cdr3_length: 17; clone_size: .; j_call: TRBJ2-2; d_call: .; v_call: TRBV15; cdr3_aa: CATSRPGRQANTGELFF; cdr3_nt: TGTGCCACCAGCAGGCCCGGTCGGCAGGCGAACACCGGGGAGCTGTTTTTT
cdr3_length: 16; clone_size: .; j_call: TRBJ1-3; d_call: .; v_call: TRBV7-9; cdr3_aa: CASSLVVTTSGNTIYF; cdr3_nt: TGTGCCAGCAGCTTAGTGGTCACCACCTCTGGAAACACCATATATTTT
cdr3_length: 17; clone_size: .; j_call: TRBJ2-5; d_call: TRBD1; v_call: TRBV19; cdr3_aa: CASSSGTGFFLEETQYF; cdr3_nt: TGTGCCAGTTCGTCCGGGACAGGGTTTTTCCTTGAAGAGACCCAGTACTTC
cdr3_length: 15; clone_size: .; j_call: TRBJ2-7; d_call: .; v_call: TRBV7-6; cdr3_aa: CASSLGHRGPYEQYF; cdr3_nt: TGTGCCAGCAGCTTAGGGCACCGGGGGCCCTACGAGCAGTACTTC
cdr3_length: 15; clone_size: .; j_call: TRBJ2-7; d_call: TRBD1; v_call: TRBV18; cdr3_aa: CASSPSGGTGVEQYF; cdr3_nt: TGTGCCAGCTCACCCTCGGGCGGGACAGGGGTCGAGCAGTACTTC
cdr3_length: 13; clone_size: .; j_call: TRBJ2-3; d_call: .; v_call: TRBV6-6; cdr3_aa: CASWVGGTDTQYF; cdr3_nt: TGTGCCAGCTGGGTAGGGGGCACAGATACGCAGTATTTT
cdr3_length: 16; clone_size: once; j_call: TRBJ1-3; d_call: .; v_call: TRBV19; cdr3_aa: CASSPGGQTSGNTIYF; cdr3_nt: TGTGCCAGTAGTCCCGGGGGACAAACCTCTGGAAACACCATATATTTT
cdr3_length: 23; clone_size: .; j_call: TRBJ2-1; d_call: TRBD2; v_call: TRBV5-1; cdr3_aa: CASSPWTSGGPQLGPRLYNEQFF; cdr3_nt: TGCGCCAGCAGCCCCTGGACTAGCGGGGGTCCCCAATTGGGGCCCAGATTATACAATGAGCAGTTCTTC
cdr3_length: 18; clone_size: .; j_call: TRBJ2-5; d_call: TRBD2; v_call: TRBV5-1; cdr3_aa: CASSIGTSGGLSLETQYF; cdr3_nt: TGCGCCAGCAGCATTGGGACTAGCGGGGGTTTATCGTTAGAGACCCAGTACTTC
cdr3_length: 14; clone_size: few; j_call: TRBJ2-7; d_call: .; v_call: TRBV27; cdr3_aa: CASSPTRLVDEQYF; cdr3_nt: TGTGCCAGCAGTCCTACCAGACTAGTTGACGAGCAGTACTTC
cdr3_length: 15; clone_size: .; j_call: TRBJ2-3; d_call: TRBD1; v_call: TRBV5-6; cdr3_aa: CASSPGQGSKNTQYF; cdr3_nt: TGTGCCAGCAGCCCTGGACAGGGAAGTAAAAATACGCAGTATTTT
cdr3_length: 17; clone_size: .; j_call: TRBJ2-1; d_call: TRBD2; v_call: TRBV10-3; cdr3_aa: CAIGPHRGEGLENEQFF; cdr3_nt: TGTGCCATCGGGCCCCATCGGGGGGAGGGCCTTGAGAATGAGCAGTTCTTC
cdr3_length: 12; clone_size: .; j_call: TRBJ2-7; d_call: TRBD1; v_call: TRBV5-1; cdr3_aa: CASSVGQGEQYF; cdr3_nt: TGCGCCAGCAGCGTAGGACAGGGCGAGCAGTACTTC
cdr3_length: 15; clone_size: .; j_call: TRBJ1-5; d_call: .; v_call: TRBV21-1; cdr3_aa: CASSNRGVGNQPQHF; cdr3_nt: TGTGCCAGCAGCAATCGAGGGGTTGGCAATCAGCCCCAGCATTTT
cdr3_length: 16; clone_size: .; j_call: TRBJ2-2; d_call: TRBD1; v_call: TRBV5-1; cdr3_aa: CASSLSGTGGLTELFF; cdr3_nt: TGCGCCAGCAGCTTATCCGGGACAGGGGGTTTGACCGAGCTGTTTTTT
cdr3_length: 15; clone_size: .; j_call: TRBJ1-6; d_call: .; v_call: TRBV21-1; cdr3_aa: CASSKETGDNSPLHF; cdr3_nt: TGTGCCAGCAGCAAAGAGACGGGGGATAATTCACCCCTCCACTTT
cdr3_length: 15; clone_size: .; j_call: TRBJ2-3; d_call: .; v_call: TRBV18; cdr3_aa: CASSPPSQGTDTQYF; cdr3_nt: TGTGCCAGCTCACCCCCGTCCCAAGGCACAGATACGCAGTATTTT